Given below is one T cell receptor beta chain in context. Its antigen is as yet unknown. It was with 60 Vbeta and 13 Jbeta primers that the PCR ran. Measured with immunoSEQ multiplex PCR; TCRdb has only the in-frame clones, and not every one. The data show some 130,000 clones, approximately 80% seen once. This sample was taken from a study of cytomegalovirus exposure and HLA in healthy donors. General study findings and limits: Solely CMV serostatus was available to characterize immune exposure. TCR beta V segments were, for the most part, productive about 87% or about 30% of the time in an earlier analysis. TRBV6-2, TRBV6-3 and some other V segments were excluded as indistinguishable.

This CDR3 region has 16 residues. Trimming shortened V by 0 bases and J by 1 base, and 10 bases separated the two germline ends. From germline, CDR1 is SGHDT and CDR2 YYEEEE. This clonotype originated in a woman aged 40 to 50 in good health and CMV-seronegative. Sequenced input: PBMCs. The rearrangement uses TRBV5-6 and TRBJ2-2; weak D call: TRBD1 (6 bases). The CDR3 region has the DNA TGTGCCAGCAGCTTGGAACAGGGCGGGAACACCGGGGAGCTGTTTTTT. Amino acid sequence: CASSLEQGGNTGELFF. The variable domain in full, completed from reference TRBV5-6 and TRBJ2-2, reads DAGVTQSPTHLIKTRGQQVTLRCSPKSGHDTVSWYQQALGQGPQFIFQYYEEEERQRGNFPDRFSGHQFPNYSSELNVNALLLGDSALYLCASSLEQGGNTGELFFGEGSRLTVL.